Detailed here is one T cell receptor beta chain. Its antigen is unknown. No base-level quality is on record; no much larger clone is a single base apart. Receptor amplification or capture employed the immunoSEQ multiplex PCR assay. This is the immuneACCESS table as TCRdb keeps it, with only in-frame sequences that have V and J called. A part of the clones is gone; compared with another copy, unresolved V genes explain less than half, and the rest is unexplained. A total of 190,000 or so clones appear in this sample, over 80% of them only once. The ten largest make up about 1.5% of the sample. The sample originates from a study of control samples from healthy donors and cancer patients (dated by TCRdb to the early 2020s). The CDR3 runs 14 residues from the cysteine to the phenylalanine. Just the 42-base CDR3 DNA is kept, in frame starting at base 1. Compared with germline, V lacks 2 bases and J lacks 3 bases; bases without a gene match: 2. Reading the germline V gene gives CDR1 SGHRS and CDR2 YFSETQ.

The receptor was isolated from a man younger than 35 in good health. Specimen: blood. The V gene is TRBV5-1 and the J gene is TRBJ1-2, and TRBD1 aligns with 9 junction nucleotides. The CDR3 amino acid sequence is: CASSLQGADYGYTF. The nucleotide sequence reads as follows: TGCGCCAGCAGCTTACAGGGGGCGGACTATGGCTACACCTTC.